The clone carrying this TCR beta chain has at least ten counts. What it binds is unknown. TCRdb independently ran MiXCR on the 5' RACE reads; one entry per CDR3 protein. The table lists about 240,000 distinct CDR3 sequences, over 9.5% of them singletons, with 3.5% to 5% in the top ten. Germline-derived CDR1 and CDR2 are SGHKS and YYEKEE (reference sequence). The CDR3 spans 16 residues. Deletions cut 5 bases from V and 2 bases from J, with 19 bases between. The data were obtained in a study of identical twins. Study results and caveats: Within monozygotic twins, out-of-frame TCR alpha sharing was underestimated by the models.

Another study also made use of these data, one on yellow fever vaccine responses in identical twins.

Sequenced input: memory (CD45RO+) T cells sorted from blood. The receptor comes from a woman younger than 35 in good health. The rearrangement links TRBV5-5 to TRBJ2-5; D assignment may be TRBD1 or TRBD2 (5 bases each). The CDR3 reads CASRRQVTGRQETQYF. The CDR3 DNA is TGTGCCAGCAGACGTCAAGTCACGGGACGACAAGAGACCCAGTACTTC.